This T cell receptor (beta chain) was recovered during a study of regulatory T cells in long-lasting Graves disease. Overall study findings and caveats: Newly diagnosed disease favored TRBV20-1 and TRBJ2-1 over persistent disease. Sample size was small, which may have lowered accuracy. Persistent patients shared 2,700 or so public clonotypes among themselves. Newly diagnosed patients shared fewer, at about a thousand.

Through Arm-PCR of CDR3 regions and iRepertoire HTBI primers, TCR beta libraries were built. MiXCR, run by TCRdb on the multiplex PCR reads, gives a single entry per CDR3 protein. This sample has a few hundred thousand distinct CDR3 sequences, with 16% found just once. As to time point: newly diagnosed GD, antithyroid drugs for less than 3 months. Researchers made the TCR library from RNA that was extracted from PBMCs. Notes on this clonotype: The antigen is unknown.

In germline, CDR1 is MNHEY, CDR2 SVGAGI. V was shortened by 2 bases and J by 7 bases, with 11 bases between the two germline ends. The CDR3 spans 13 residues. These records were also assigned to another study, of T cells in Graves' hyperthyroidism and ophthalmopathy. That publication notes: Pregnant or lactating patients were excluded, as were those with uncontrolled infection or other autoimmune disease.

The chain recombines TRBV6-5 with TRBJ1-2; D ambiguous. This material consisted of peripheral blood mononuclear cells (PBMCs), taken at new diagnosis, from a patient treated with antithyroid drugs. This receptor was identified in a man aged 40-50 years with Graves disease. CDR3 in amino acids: CASSYPVGSGYTF. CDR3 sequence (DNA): TGTGCCAGCAGTTACCCGGTAGGGTCTGGCTACACCTTC.